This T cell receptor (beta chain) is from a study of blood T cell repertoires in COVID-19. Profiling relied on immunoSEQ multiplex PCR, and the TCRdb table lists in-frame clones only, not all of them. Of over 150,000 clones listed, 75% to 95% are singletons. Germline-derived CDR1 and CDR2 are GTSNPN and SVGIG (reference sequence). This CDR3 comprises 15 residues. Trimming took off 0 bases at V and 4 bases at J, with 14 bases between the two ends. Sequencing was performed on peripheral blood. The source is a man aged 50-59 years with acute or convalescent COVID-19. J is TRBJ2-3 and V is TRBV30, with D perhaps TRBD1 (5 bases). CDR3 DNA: TGTGCCTGGAGTGTAGGGATTGCAGGGTCAGATACGCAGTATTTT. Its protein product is CAWSVGIAGSDTQYF.